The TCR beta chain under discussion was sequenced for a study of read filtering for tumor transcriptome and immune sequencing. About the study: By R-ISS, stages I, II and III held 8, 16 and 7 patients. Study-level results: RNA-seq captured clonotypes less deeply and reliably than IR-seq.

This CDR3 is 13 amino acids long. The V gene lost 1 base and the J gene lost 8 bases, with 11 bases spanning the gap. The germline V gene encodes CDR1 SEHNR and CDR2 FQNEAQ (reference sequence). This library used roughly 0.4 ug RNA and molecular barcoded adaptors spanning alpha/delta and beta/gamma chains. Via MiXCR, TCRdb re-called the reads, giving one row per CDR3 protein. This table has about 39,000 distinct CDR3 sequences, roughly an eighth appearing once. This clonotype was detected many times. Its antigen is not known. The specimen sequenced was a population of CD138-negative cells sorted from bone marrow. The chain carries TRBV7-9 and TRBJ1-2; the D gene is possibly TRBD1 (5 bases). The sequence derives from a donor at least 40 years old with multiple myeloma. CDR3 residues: CASSLGDGRGYTF. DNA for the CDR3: TGTGCCAGCAGCTTAGGGGACGGTCGAGGCTACACCTTC.